These 11 T cell receptor beta chains share one sample of origin, sequenced in a study of radiotherapy plus CTLA-4 blockade in lung cancer. Sequenced by immunoSEQ multiplex PCR; TCRdb stores in-frame clones only, minus some. This sample yields 45,000 to 75,000 clones, of which more than 60% are seen a single time; 4% belongs to the top ten. The sample in question was peripheral blood, obtained from a patient treated with radiotherapy plus ipilimumab. These receptors were collected from a human donor with non-small cell lung cancer who had a partial response to radiotherapy plus ipilimumab.

The chain carries TRBV7-8 and TRBJ2-7; 9 nucleotides line up with TRBD2. Per germline, CDR1 SGHVS and CDR2 FQNEAQ. Unmatched junction bases numbered 5, after V lost 2 bases and J lost 3 bases. The CDR3 length is 15 residues. DNA of the CDR3: TGTGCCAGCAGCTTAAGCGGGGGGCTTAACTACGAGCAGTACTTC. Protein product: CASSLSGGLNYEQYF.

The rearrangement links TRBV4-3 to TRBJ1-1; a possible D gene is TRBD1 (5 bases). The germline gives CDR1 LGHNA, CDR2 YSLEER. V lost 7 bases to trimming and J lost 2 bases, with 17 bases between them. CDR3 size: 15 residues. The CDR3, as DNA: TGCGCCAGCACTCAGGGTTTCTGGGGCAACACTGAAGCTTTCTTT. Translation: CASTQGFWGNTEAFF.

J is TRBJ2-7 and V is TRBV10-2, with no clear D. Germline CDR1 and CDR2: WSHSY and SAAADI. The CDR3 is 12 amino acids. The ends were cut back, 4 bases at V and 2 bases at J, with 6 bases in the middle. CDR3 nucleotides: TGCGCCAGCAGTGTTGAGACCTACGAGCAGTACTTC. Its protein product is CASSVETYEQYF.

In its sample, this clone was seen a few times. The chain has TRBV9 and TRBJ2-1, with TRBD1 identical over 9 bases. This CDR3 is 15 amino acids long. Losses at the gene ends were 5 bases for V and 1 base for J; bases not matched to a gene: 4. Looked up from germline, CDR1 is SGDLS and CDR2 is YYNGEE. This CDR3 reads CASSGDRVSYNEQFF. The CDR3 DNA reads as TGTGCCAGCAGTGGGGACAGGGTTTCCTACAATGAGCAGTTCTTC.

The genes are TRBV19 and TRBJ1-1; D not certain. This CDR3 is 12 amino acids long. The V and J ends lost 7 bases and 5 bases respectively, with 11 bases between them. Germline V gene sequence: CDR1 LNHDA, CDR2 SQIVND (reference sequence). This CDR3 reads CASKFSGTEAFF. As DNA, the CDR3 is TGTGCCAGTAAGTTTTCCGGGACTGAAGCTTTCTTT.

The genes are TRBV10-3 and TRBJ2-5; 9 positions agree with TRBD2. This CDR3 has 14 residues. Germline V gene data show CDR1 as ENHRY and CDR2 as SYGVKD. V lost 11 bases to trimming and J lost 6 bases; unmatched junction nucleotides: 13. In DNA form, the CDR3 reads TGTGCCGCAGGAGGCGGGGGGGCCGGGCAGACCCAGTACTTC. This codes for CAAGGGGAGQTQYF.

The V gene is TRBV2, the J gene TRBJ2-7; D is uncertain. The CDR3 loop spans 13 amino acids. V lost 5 bases, J lost 2 bases, and 10 bases lay in between. The germline gives CDR1 SNHLY, CDR2 FYNNEI. In nucleotides, the CDR3 is TGTGCCAGCAGTCCCAACCCAGCCTACGAGCAGTACTTC. Protein product: CASSPNPAYEQYF.

The chain combines TRBV9 with TRBJ1-6, with 8 nucleotides matching TRBD1. CDR3 length equals 13 residues. V was pared by 5 bases and J by 7 bases, with 2 bases of the junction left unmatched. CDR1 is SGDLS, CDR2 YYNGEE, per germline. The CDR3 here is CASSDRGNSPLHF. The CDR3 nucleotides read TGTGCCAGCAGTGACAGGGGAAATTCACCCCTCCACTTT.

The chain joins TRBV5-6 to TRBJ1-1, with D unclear. The V and J ends lost 2 bases and 0 bases respectively, with 8 bases between them. The germline gives CDR1 SGHDT, CDR2 YYEEEE. The CDR3 consists of 14 residues. CDR3 coding DNA: TGTGCCAGCAGCTTTAGAGGGATGAACACTGAAGCTTTCTTT. The encoded protein is CASSFRGMNTEAFF.

The rearrangement uses TRBV27 and TRBJ1-5, with TRBD1 matching over 7 bases. CDR1 MNHEY and CDR2 SMNVEV come from the germline V gene (reference sequence). V shed 1 base, J shed 1 base, and the junction held 10 bases outside the gene matches. The CDR3 is 18 residues long. The DNA for the CDR3 is TGTGCCAGCAGTTTATTTGGGACAGAGACGATGAGCAATCAGCCCCAGCATTTT. Residues: CASSLFGTETMSNQPQHF.

J is TRBJ2-3 and V is TRBV7-3, with unresolved D. The V gene lost 1 base and the J gene lost 2 bases, with 7 bases spanning the gap. Germline loops: CDR1 SGHTA, CDR2 FQGTGA. The CDR3 totals 14 residues. The CDR3 coding sequence is TGTGCCAGCAGCTTAAGCCAAGCCACAGATACGCAGTATTTT. This gives the protein CASSLSQATDTQYF.